Presented here are 11 T cell receptor beta chains from one specimen sequenced in a study of blood T cells in healthy people across ages. Through a sample-barcoded 5' primer and a J-beta primer mix, a second PCR was run for about 6 to 11 cycles. TCRdb called the 5' RACE reads again in MiXCR, with one record for every CDR3 protein. The data contain about 1 million distinct CDR3 sequences, under 30% of them seen just once; the ten biggest clones take up approximately 0.75%. This same sample was also taken into another study, of T cells of mothers and their children.

Sequencing was carried out using blood. The receptors derive from a girl aged 2-9 years in good health.

The V and J genes are TRBV6-2 or TRBV6-3 and TRBJ1-2; D unclear. The CDR3 spans 12 residues. Between the trimmed V and J ends, which lost 4 bases and 8 bases, there was a span of 11 bases. Germline loops: CDR1 MNHEY, CDR2 SVGEGT. The CDR3 is CASSFYLGGYTF. CDR3 in DNA: TGTGCCAGCAGTTTTTATCTTGGCGGCTACACCTTC.

This chain links TRBV7-3 with TRBJ2-2, with no clear D. This CDR3 contains 15 residues. Trimming removed 4 bases at V and 1 base at J, with 10 bases between. Looked up from germline, CDR1 is SGHTA and CDR2 is FQGTGA. The CDR3 is CASSSRVMNTGELFF. The DNA of the CDR3 is TGTGCCAGCAGCTCAAGGGTAATGAACACCGGGGAGCTGTTTTTT.

The genes are TRBV14 and TRBJ1-2; 7 bases fit TRBD1. After removal of 4 bases from V and 8 bases from J, the junction contained 10 bases not matched to a gene. The germline V gene has CDR1 SGHDN and CDR2 FVKESK. CDR3 length equals 14 residues. The CDR3 sequence is CASSLTSGGTGYTF. Here the CDR3 DNA reads TGTGCCAGCAGCCTCACCTCAGGGGGAACCGGCTACACCTTC. Using reference TRBV14 and TRBJ1-2 for the parts outside the CDR3, the full variable domain is EAGVTQFPSHSVIEKGQTVTLRCDPISGHDNLYWYRRVMGKEIKFLLHFVKESKQDESGMPNNRFLAERTGGTYSTLKVQPAELEDSGVYFCASSLTSGGTGYTFGSGTRLTVV.

The rearrangement joins TRBV24-1 to TRBJ2-1; perhaps D is TRBD1 or TRBD2 (5 bases each). V lost 7 bases to trimming and J lost 6 bases, with 12 bases between them. Per germline, CDR1 KGHDR and CDR2 SFDVKD. This CDR3 has 13 residues. The CDR3 spells CATSGTGPNEQFF. The CDR3 DNA sequence: TGTGCCACCAGCGGGACGGGGCCCAATGAGCAGTTCTTC.

The sample holds a few counts of this clonotype. The genes are TRBV20-1 and TRBJ2-5; 9 bases map to TRBD1. With V trimmed by 8 bases and J by 3 bases, 7 bases remained unmatched. Germline-derived CDR1 and CDR2 are DFQATT and SNEGSKA (reference sequence). The CDR3 consists of 13 residues. The CDR3: CSSGGQGEETQYF. Here the CDR3 DNA reads TGCAGTTCGGGGGGACAGGGTGAAGAGACCCAGTACTTC.

This clonotype was seen a few times. The V gene is TRBV29-1, the J gene TRBJ1-2, with 8 bases lining up with TRBD1. CDR1 is SQVTM, CDR2 ANQGSEA, per germline. CDR3 length: 13 residues. J gave up 3 bases and V 6 bases, and 6 bases lay outside the gene matches. The chain's CDR3 is CSVLTGVDYGYTF. CDR3 in DNA: TGCAGCGTGTTGACAGGGGTAGACTATGGCTACACCTTC.

This clonotype was seen a few times. This chain links TRBV20-1 with TRBJ2-5; D is unresolved. Between the trimmed V and J ends, which lost 6 bases and 5 bases, there was a span of 19 bases. The germline CDR1 and CDR2 sequences are DFQATT and SNEGSKA (reference sequence). This CDR3 comprises 14 residues. The CDR3 region is CSAHLGYLGETQYF. CDR3 nucleotides: TGCAGTGCCCACTTGGGGTATTTGGGGGAGACCCAGTACTTC.

The V and J genes are TRBV25-1 and TRBJ1-4; a weak D match, TRBD1 (5 bases). The ends were cut back, 3 bases at V and 8 bases at J, with 13 bases in the middle. The CDR3 runs 14 residues. From germline, CDR1 is MGHDK and CDR2 SYGVNS. As DNA, the CDR3 is TGTGCCAGCAGTGATGGGGGGGGTAGAGAAAAACTGTTTTTT. The encoded protein is CASSDGGGREKLFF.

The chain joins TRBV20-1 to TRBJ2-3; D is possibly TRBD1 or TRBD2 (5 bases each). Germline values: CDR1 DFQATT, CDR2 SNEGSKA (reference sequence). V lost 6 bases, J lost 2 bases, and 12 bases lay in between. This CDR3 has 13 amino acids. The CDR3 spells CSAEDTTTDTQYF. The CDR3 region has the DNA TGCAGTGCGGAGGACACCACCACAGATACGCAGTATTTT.

This clonotype was seen only a few times. The V and J genes are TRBV6-5 and TRBJ2-5; perhaps D is TRBD1 or TRBD2 (5 bases each). Germline CDR1 is MNHEY and CDR2 is SVGAGI. Trimming removed 4 bases at V and 2 bases at J, with 14 bases between. The CDR3 length is 15 residues. CDR3 DNA sequence: TGTGCCAGCAGTTCCCTCGGGGCGGCACAAGAGACCCAGTACTTC. Its protein is CASSSLGAAQETQYF.

CDR3 sequence: CSVEDPLGSDEQYF. CDR3 coding DNA: TGCAGCGTTGAAGATCCGTTGGGGTCGGACGAGCAGTACTTC. The chain is built from TRBV29-1 and TRBJ2-7; D unresolved. The CDR3 consists of 14 residues. Germline lookup yields CDR1 SQVTM and CDR2 ANQGSEA. The V end was cut by 0 bases, the J end by 5 bases, with 14 bases between.